The 25 T cell receptor beta chains presented below share a single source sample, sequenced in a study of OX40 agonist ivuxolimab in advanced cancers. Library preparation used the immunoSEQ multiplex PCR assay. In TCRdb, the immuneACCESS table is reduced to in-frame sequences with V and J assigned. These tables do not hold every clone; where another copy was compared, an unresolved V gene accounts for under half, and the others remain unexplained. The sample yields fewer than 80,000 clones; over 75% were counted once. The top ten hold around 5.5% of the sample. The source material was CD4+ or CD8+ T cells sorted from blood, sampled in a trial of the OX40 agonist ivuxolimab. The receptor set was obtained from an adult with an advanced solid tumor such as melanoma, head and neck, liver or kidney cancer.

The J gene is TRBJ1-6, the V gene TRBV9; possibly TRBD1 for D (5 bases). The V end lost 3 bases, the J end lost 13 bases, and 14 bases lay between the germline ends. The germline V gene has CDR1 SGDLS and CDR2 YYNGEE. The CDR3 extends over 13 amino acids. CDR3 amino acids: CASSAFSGQPLHF. In DNA, the CDR3 is TGTGCCAGCAGCGCGTTCTCGGGGCAGCCCCTCCACTTT.

This chain connects TRBV29-1 to TRBJ2-2, with a tentative D call TRBD2 (5 bases). CDR1 is SQVTM, CDR2 ANQGSEA, per germline. Trimming left V 4 bases short and J 12 bases short, with 33 bases between. The CDR3 sequence is 18 residues long. DNA for the CDR3: TGCAGCGTTGTTCAGAGTCAAATTAGGACTTACGGACCGGGGAAGCTGTTTTTT. The encoded protein is CSVVQSQIRTYGPGKLFF.

This chain connects TRBV18 to TRBJ1-1; TRBD1 might be the D (6 bases). Trimming shortened V by 2 bases and J by 7 bases, and 20 bases separated the two germline ends. Germline assignment: CDR1 KGHSH and CDR2 LQKENI. The CDR3 is made up of 16 amino acids. In DNA, the CDR3 is TGTGCCAGCTCACCATCCCCCGGGACACCCCGGGGTGAAGCTTTCTTT. As protein: CASSPSPGTPRGEAFF.

The genes are TRBV6-5 and TRBJ2-3, with 7 bases matching TRBD2. With 8 bases clipped from V and 0 bases from J, the junction kept 5 bases outside the gene matches. CDR1 is MNHEY, CDR2 SVGAGI, per germline. CDR3 length: 14 amino acids. The CDR3 DNA sequence: TGTGCCAGCGGGGGAGGGGCTAGCACAGATACGCAGTATTTT. Protein product: CASGGGASTDTQYF.

Worth noting for this clone: This CDR3 is also generated by other DNA sequences in the sample. The chain couples TRBV18 to TRBJ2-7, with TRBD1 as a possible D gene (5 bases). CDR1 is KGHSH, CDR2 LQKENI, per germline. Trimming took 4 bases from V and 0 from J, leaving 10 bases between them. This CDR3 comprises 14 residues. The CDR3 nucleotides are TGTGCCAGCTCACGGGCAGACAGCTCCTACGAGCAGTACTTC. This translates into CASSRADSSYEQYF.

The chain couples TRBV6-4 to TRBJ1-1; no firm D call. Looked up from germline, CDR1 is MRHNA and CDR2 is SNTAGT. V lost 11 bases and J lost 4, with 14 bases in between. The CDR3 loop spans 12 amino acids. The CDR3 sequence is CAASSTLTEAFF. The CDR3 region has the DNA TGTGCCGCATCTTCCACGCTCACTGAAGCTTTCTTT.

The rearrangement links TRBV6-5 to TRBJ1-6, with D perhaps TRBD1 (6 bases). Trimming removed 6 bases at V and 10 bases at J, with 16 bases between. This CDR3 has 14 residues. CDR1 is MNHEY and CDR2 is SVGAGI in the germline V gene. This CDR3 reads CASSLTGTGSPLHF. The CDR3 nucleotides read TGTGCCAGCAGCCTAACAGGGACTGGGTCACCCCTCCACTTT.

The V and J genes are TRBV18 and TRBJ2-1, with TRBD1 matching over 8 bases. J lost 4 bases, V lost 4 bases, and 12 bases had no gene match. CDR1 is KGHSH and CDR2 is LQKENI in the germline V gene. The CDR3 totals 17 residues. CDR3 sequence: CASSQGIRDRSYNEQFF. CDR3 nucleotide sequence: TGTGCCAGCTCACAGGGTATCCGGGACAGGAGTTACAATGAGCAGTTCTTC.

This clone is labeled medium-sized. Other DNA sequences from this sample encode an identical CDR3 as well. The chain uses TRBV18 and TRBJ2-7; possible D gene TRBD1, 6 bases. V lost 3 bases to trimming and J lost 6 bases, with 9 bases between them. CDR1 and CDR2 from the germline V gene are KGHSH and LQKENI. The CDR3 has 12 residues. Here the CDR3 reads CASSPQGSEQYF. Here the CDR3 DNA reads TGTGCCAGCTCACCTCAGGGGAGCGAGCAGTACTTC. Drawing the rest from reference TRBV18 and TRBJ2-7, the complete variable domain is NAGVMQNPRHLVRRRGQEARLRCSPMKGHSHVYWYRQLPEEGLKFMVYLQKENIIDESGMPKERFSAEFPKEGPSILRIQQVVRGDSAAYFCASSPQGSEQYFGPGTRLTVT.

The V and J genes are TRBV9 and TRBJ1-2; no reliable D call. V lost 0 bases to trimming and J lost 5 bases, with 11 bases between them. Germline V CDR1 and CDR2: SGDLS, YYNGEE. The CDR3 sequence is 14 residues long. This chain's CDR3 is CASSVEGNPYGYTF. The CDR3 bases are TGTGCCAGCAGCGTAGAAGGAAATCCATATGGCTACACCTTC.

The rearrangement links TRBV12-5 to TRBJ1-2, with 9 bases lining up with TRBD1. This CDR3 region has 13 residues. The V gene's germline CDR1 is LGHNT and CDR2 FRNRAP. The junction had 8 bases not matched to a gene; V was cut back by 7 bases and J by 8 bases. The CDR3 sequence is CASAKDRGQGYTF. Here the CDR3 DNA reads TGTGCTAGTGCCAAGGACAGGGGTCAAGGCTACACCTTC.

This clone has a single count. The chain employs TRBV9 and TRBJ2-2; 10 nucleotides match TRBD2. The J segment lost 2 bases and the V segment lost 3 bases, leaving 4 bases of the junction unmatched. Germline CDR1 reads SGDLS; CDR2 reads YYNGEE. This CDR3 region has 16 residues. The CDR3 region has the DNA TGTGCCAGCAGCGATCCTAGCGGGGGCAACACCGGGGAGCTGTTTTTT. This encodes CASSDPSGGNTGELFF.

J is TRBJ2-7 and V is TRBV6-6; 7 bases fit TRBD1. Germline V gives CDR1 MNHNY, CDR2 SVGAGI (reference sequence). Trimming removed 7 bases from V and 6 bases from J; junction bases left unmatched: 12. The CDR3 is 14 residues long. CDR3 coding DNA: TGTGCCAGCAAGGGGGCAGAAACTCTAGGCGAGCAGTACTTC. Translation gives CASKGAETLGEQYF.

This clone occurred once. The chain combines TRBV7-2 with TRBJ1-1; a weak D match, TRBD1 (6 bases). Between the trimmed V and J ends, which lost 3 bases and 0 bases, there was a span of 8 bases. The germline CDR1 and CDR2 sequences are SGHTA and FQGNSA. The CDR3 contains 14 residues. The CDR3 loop is CASSFGQLNTEAFF. Here the CDR3 DNA reads TGTGCCAGCAGCTTCGGACAGCTGAACACTGAAGCTTTCTTT.

A note on this clone: The identical CDR3 is also encoded by other nucleotide sequences in the sample. This chain links TRBV7-9 with TRBJ1-2; the D is unclear. V lost 1 base, J lost 4 bases, and 7 bases lay in between. The CDR3 sequence is 13 residues long. From germline, CDR1 is SEHNR and CDR2 FQNEAQ (reference sequence). The CDR3 sequence is CASSLDLTYGYTF. The CDR3 nucleotides read TGTGCCAGCAGCTTAGATCTTACCTATGGCTACACCTTC. The complete variable domain, with remaining parts taken from reference TRBV7-9 and TRBJ1-2, reads DTGVSQNPRHKITKRGQNVTFRCDPISEHNRLYWYRQTLGQGPEFLTYFQNEAQLEKSRLLSDRFSAERPKGSFSTLEIQRTEQGDSAMYLCASSLDLTYGYTFGSGTRLTVV.

This clone has ten or more counts. The J gene is TRBJ1-2, the V gene TRBV5-3, with TRBD1 matching 12 bases. TRBV5-3 is identified as an open reading frame with a role that is uncertain. This CDR3 has 17 residues. With V trimmed by 2 bases and J by 5 bases, 10 bases remained unmatched. CDR3 nucleotides: TGTGCCAGAAGCTTTACTCACCGGGACAGGGGGCATTATGGCTACACCTTC. Translated: CARSFTHRDRGHYGYTF.

V gene TRBV5-1 combines with J gene TRBJ2-7; 10 nucleotides line up with TRBD2. In germline, CDR1 is SGHRS, CDR2 YFSETQ. The CDR3 spans 16 residues. V lost 3 bases and J lost 6; bases outside the gene matches: 12. DNA of the CDR3: TGCGCCAGCAGCTGGGGGCGAGCGGGGGGGCTGGGCGAGCAGTACTTC. Translating it yields CASSWGRAGGLGEQYF. Combining the CDR3 with reference TRBV5-1 and TRBJ2-7 gives the whole variable domain KAGVTQTPRYLIKTRGQQVTLSCSPISGHRSVSWYQQTPGQGLQFLFEYFSETQRNKGNFPGRFSGRQFSNSRSEMNVSTLELGDSALYLCASSWGRAGGLGEQYFGPGTRLTVT.

The chain combines TRBV2 with TRBJ2-3; D may be TRBD1 (6 bases). The germline CDR1 and CDR2 sequences are SNHLY and FYNNEI. This CDR3 is 14 amino acids long. Trimming removed 6 bases at V and 0 bases at J, with 10 bases between. CDR3 nucleotide sequence: TGTGCCAGCAGGCTAGGACAGAGCACAGATACGCAGTATTTT. Translating it yields CASRLGQSTDTQYF. Together with reference TRBV2 and TRBJ2-3, the CDR3 gives the full variable domain: EPEVTQTPSHQVTQMGQEVILRCVPISNHLYFYWYRQILGQKVEFLVSFYNNEISEKSEIFDDQFSVERPDGSNFTLKIRSTKLEDSAMYFCASRLGQSTDTQYFGPGTRLTVL.

The V call is TRBV18, the J call TRBJ1-1; TRBD1 aligns across 10 bases. The V gene's germline CDR1 is KGHSH and CDR2 LQKENI. CDR3 length: 14 amino acids. V trimming: 6 bases; J trimming: 6 bases; junction bases outside the gene matches: 7. The DNA of the CDR3 is TGTGCCAGCTCCCCAGACAGGGGGCAGGCTGAAGCTTTCTTT. Its protein product is CASSPDRGQAEAFF. The entire variable domain, with the rest obtained from reference TRBV18 and TRBJ1-1, is as follows: NAGVMQNPRHLVRRRGQEARLRCSPMKGHSHVYWYRQLPEEGLKFMVYLQKENIIDESGMPKERFSAEFPKEGPSILRIQQVVRGDSAAYFCASSPDRGQAEAFFGQGTRLTVV.

This sequence joins TRBV7-8 and TRBJ2-7, with 8 bases identical to TRBD2. CDR3 length: 17 residues. The V segment lost 3 bases and the J segment 6 bases; nucleotides outside the gene matches: 16. CDR1 and CDR2 (germline): SGHVS, FQNEAQ. CDR3 sequence reads: CASSFLPPGLGRIEQYF. For the CDR3, the DNA is TGTGCCAGCAGCTTTCTCCCACCGGGACTAGGAAGGATCGAGCAGTACTTC.

The chain recombines TRBV11-2 with TRBJ2-2; no clear D gene. Trimming took off 8 bases at V and 1 base at J, with 11 bases between the two ends. CDR1 is SGHAT and CDR2 is FQNNGV in the germline V gene. This CDR3 is 14 amino acids long. The CDR3 coding sequence is TGTGCCAGCTCTAGGCAGCAGAACACCGGGGAGCTGTTTTTT. Protein sequence: CASSRQQNTGELFF. The variable domain in full, completed from reference TRBV11-2 and TRBJ2-2, reads EAGVAQSPRYKIIEKRQSVAFWCNPISGHATLYWYQQILGQGPKLLIQFQNNGVVDDSQLPKDRFSAERLKGVDSTLKIQPAKLEDSAVYLCASSRQQNTGELFFGEGSRLTVL.

This clone was detected only once. The rearrangement uses TRBV2 and TRBJ2-7, with D possibly TRBD2 on 5 matching bases. In germline, CDR1 is SNHLY, CDR2 FYNNEI. V lost 2 bases and J 7 bases, leaving 15 bases between the germline ends. The CDR3 length is 14 residues. This CDR3 is CASSEREGRWEQYF. Here the CDR3 DNA reads TGTGCCAGCAGTGAAAGAGAGGGAAGGTGGGAGCAGTACTTC.

This rearrangement joins TRBV9 to TRBJ1-1; no clear D gene. The germline CDR1 and CDR2 sequences are SGDLS and YYNGEE. V dropped 1 base and J dropped 1 base, with 5 bases sitting between them. CDR3 length: 13 amino acids. The DNA for the CDR3 is TGTGCCAGCAGCGTAAGGCCGAACACTGAAGCTTTCTTT. Protein sequence: CASSVRPNTEAFF.

The chain links TRBV7-9 to TRBJ2-6; TRBD1 might be the D (6 bases). Trimming left V 4 bases short and J 0 bases short, with 13 bases between. The CDR3 is made up of 17 amino acids. CDR1 is SEHNR, CDR2 FQNEAQ, per germline (reference sequence). The CDR3 spells CASSSRTELSGANVLTF. The CDR3 nucleotides are TGTGCCAGCAGCTCTCGGACAGAGCTCTCTGGGGCCAACGTCCTGACTTTC.

This clone was found once. The chain links TRBV6-6 to TRBJ2-7; 10 positions match TRBD1. Germline trimming cut 2 bases from V and 6 bases from J; bases unmatched to any gene: 4. Germline values: CDR1 MNHNY, CDR2 SVGAGI (reference sequence). The CDR3 has 14 residues. In DNA form, the CDR3 reads TGTGCCAGCAGTTACGGGACAGGGGTCCCCGAGCAGTACTTC. It yields the protein CASSYGTGVPEQYF.